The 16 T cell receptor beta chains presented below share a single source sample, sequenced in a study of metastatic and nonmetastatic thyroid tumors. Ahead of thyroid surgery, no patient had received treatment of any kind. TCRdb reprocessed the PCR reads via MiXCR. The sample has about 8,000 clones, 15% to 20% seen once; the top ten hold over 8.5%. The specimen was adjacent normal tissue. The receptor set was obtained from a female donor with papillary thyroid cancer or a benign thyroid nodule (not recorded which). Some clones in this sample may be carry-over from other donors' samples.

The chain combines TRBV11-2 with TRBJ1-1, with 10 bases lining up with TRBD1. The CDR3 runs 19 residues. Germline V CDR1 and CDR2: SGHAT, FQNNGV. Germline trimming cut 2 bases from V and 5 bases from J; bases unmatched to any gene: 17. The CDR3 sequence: CASSLWDSETGGLGTEAFF. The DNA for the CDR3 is TGTGCCAGCAGCTTATGGGATTCGGAGACAGGGGGCCTCGGGACTGAAGCTTTCTTT.

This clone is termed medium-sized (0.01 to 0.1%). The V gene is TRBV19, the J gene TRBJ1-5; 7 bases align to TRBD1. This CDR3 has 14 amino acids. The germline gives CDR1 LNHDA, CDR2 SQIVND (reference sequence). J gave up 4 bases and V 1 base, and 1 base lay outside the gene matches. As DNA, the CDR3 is TGTGCCAGTAGTATAGCAGGGGGGAATCAGCCCCAGCATTTT. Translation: CASSIAGGNQPQHF.

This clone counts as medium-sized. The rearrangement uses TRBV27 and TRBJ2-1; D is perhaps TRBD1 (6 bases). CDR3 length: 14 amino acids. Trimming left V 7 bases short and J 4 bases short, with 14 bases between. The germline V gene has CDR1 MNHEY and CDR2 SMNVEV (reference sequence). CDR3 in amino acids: CASNGGLFYNEQFF. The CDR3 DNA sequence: TGTGCCAGCAATGGGGGCCTTTTTTACAATGAGCAGTTCTTC.

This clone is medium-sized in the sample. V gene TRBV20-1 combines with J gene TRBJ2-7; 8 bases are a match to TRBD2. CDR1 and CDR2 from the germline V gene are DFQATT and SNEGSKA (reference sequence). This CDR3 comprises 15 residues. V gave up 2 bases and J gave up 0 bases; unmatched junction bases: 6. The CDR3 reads CSARPGTRISYEQYF. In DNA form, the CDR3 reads TGCAGTGCTAGACCCGGGACTAGAATCTCCTACGAGCAGTACTTC.

Here the CDR3 reads CASSFGGGDVYGYTF. For the CDR3, the DNA is TGTGCCAGCAGCTTCGGTGGAGGTGACGTCTATGGCTACACCTTC. The V gene is TRBV11-2, the J gene TRBJ1-2; no definite D call. V was shortened by 3 bases and J by 4 bases, with 15 bases between the two germline ends. CDR1 is SGHAT and CDR2 is FQNNGV in the germline V gene. CDR3 length: 15 amino acids.

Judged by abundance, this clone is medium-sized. CDR3 bases: TGCGCCAGCAGCTTGGTTCCCTCGCGGGTTGATACGCAGTATTTT. This translates into CASSLVPSRVDTQYF. The chain has TRBV5-1 and TRBJ2-3; D possibly corresponds to TRBD2 (5 bases). CDR1 is SGHRS and CDR2 is YFSETQ in the germline V gene. There are 15 residues in the CDR3. V lost 0 bases to trimming and J lost 6 bases, with 14 bases between them.

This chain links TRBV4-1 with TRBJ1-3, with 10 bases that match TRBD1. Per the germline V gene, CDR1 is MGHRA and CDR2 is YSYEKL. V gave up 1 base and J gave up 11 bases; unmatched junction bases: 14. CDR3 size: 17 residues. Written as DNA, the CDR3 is TGCGCCAGCAGCCAAGCCGGGACAGGGGAACCTGGATTGTCCATATATTTT. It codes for CASSQAGTGEPGLSIYF.

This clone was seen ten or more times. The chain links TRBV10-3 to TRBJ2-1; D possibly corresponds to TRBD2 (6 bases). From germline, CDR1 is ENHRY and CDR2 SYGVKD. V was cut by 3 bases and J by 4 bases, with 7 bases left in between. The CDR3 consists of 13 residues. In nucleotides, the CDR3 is TGTGCCATCAGTGATGGGGGGTACAATGAGCAGTTCTTC. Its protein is CAISDGGYNEQFF.

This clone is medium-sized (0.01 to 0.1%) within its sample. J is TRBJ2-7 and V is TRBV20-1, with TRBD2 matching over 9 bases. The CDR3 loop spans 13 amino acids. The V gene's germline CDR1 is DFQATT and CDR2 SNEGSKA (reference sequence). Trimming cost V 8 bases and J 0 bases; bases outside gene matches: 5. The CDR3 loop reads CSTAGGRSYEQYF. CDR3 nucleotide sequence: TGCAGTACTGCGGGAGGGCGCTCCTACGAGCAGTACTTC.

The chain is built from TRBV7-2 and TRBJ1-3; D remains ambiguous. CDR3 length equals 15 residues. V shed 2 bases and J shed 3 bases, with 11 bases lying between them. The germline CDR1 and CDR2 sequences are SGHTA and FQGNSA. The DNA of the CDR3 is TGTGCCAGCAGCTTATATGCGGAGCGTGGAAACACCATATATTTT. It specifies CASSLYAERGNTIYF.

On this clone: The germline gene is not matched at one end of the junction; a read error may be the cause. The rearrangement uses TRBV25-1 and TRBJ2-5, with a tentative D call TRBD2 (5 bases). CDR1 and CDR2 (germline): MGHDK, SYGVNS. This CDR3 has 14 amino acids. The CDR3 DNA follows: TGTGCCAGCAGACTACCGGGGAGCCAAGAGACCCAGTCCTTC. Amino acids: CASRLPGSQETQSF.

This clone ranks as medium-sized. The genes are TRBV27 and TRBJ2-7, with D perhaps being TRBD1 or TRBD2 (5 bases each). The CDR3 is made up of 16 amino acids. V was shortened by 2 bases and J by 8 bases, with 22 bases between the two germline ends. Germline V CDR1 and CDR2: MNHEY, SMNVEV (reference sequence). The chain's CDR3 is CASSLVLGTPVFKQYF. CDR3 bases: TGTGCCAGCAGTTTAGTTTTGGGGACCCCCGTATTCAAGCAGTACTTC.

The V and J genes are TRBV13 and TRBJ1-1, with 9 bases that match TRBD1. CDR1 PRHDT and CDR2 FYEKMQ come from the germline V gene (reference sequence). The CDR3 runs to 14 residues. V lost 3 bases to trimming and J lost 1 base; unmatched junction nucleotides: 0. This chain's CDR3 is CASSLGQGNTEAFF. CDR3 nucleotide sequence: TGTGCCAGCAGCTTGGGACAGGGGAACACTGAAGCTTTCTTT.

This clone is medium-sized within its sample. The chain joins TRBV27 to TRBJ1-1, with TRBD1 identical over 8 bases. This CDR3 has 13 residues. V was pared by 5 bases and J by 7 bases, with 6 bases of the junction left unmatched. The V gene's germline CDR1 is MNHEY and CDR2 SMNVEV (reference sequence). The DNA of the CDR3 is TGTGCCAGCAGTCAAGCAGGGGGCATTGAAGCTTTCTTT. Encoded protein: CASSQAGGIEAFF.

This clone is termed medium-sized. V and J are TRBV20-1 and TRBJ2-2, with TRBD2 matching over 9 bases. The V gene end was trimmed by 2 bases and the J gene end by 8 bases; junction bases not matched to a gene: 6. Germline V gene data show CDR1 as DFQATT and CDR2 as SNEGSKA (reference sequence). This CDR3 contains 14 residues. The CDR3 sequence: CSARSLGLAGELFF. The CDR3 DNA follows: TGCAGTGCTAGATCTCTAGGACTAGCGGGGGAGCTGTTTTTT.

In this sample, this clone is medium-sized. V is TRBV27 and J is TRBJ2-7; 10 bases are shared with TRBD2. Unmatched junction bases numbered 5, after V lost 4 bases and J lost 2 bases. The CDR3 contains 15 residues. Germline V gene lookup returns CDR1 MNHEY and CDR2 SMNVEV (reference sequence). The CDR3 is CASSWASGSAYEQYF. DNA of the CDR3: TGTGCCAGCAGTTGGGCTAGCGGGAGCGCCTACGAGCAGTACTTC.